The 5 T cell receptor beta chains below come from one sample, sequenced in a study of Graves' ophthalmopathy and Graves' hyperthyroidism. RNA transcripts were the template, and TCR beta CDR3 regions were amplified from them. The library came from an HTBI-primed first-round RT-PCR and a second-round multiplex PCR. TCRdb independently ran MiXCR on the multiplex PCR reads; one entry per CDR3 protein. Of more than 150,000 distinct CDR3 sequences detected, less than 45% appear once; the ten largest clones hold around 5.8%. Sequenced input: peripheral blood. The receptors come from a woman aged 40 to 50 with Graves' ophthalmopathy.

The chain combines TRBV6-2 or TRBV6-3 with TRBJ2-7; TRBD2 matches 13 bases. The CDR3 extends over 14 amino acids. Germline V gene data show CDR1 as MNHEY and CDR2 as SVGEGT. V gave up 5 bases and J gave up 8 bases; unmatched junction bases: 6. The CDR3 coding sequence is TGTGCCAGCAGTCGGACTAGCGGGAGTAGGAAGCAGTACTTC. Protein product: CASSRTSGSRKQYF.

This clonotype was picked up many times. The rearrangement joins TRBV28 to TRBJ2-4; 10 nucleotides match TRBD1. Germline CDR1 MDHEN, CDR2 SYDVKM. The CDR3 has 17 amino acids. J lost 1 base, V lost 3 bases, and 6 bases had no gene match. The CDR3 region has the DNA TGTGCCAGCAGTTTTGGAGGGACAGGGGCGGCCAAAAACATTCAGTACTTC. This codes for CASSFGGTGAAKNIQYF.

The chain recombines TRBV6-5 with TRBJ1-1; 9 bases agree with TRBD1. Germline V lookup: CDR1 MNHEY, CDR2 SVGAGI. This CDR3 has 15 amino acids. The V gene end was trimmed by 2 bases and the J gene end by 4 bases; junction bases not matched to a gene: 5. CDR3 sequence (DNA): TGTGCCAGCAGTTACGGACAGGGGAAGGGCACTGAAGCTTTCTTT. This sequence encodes CASSYGQGKGTEAFF.

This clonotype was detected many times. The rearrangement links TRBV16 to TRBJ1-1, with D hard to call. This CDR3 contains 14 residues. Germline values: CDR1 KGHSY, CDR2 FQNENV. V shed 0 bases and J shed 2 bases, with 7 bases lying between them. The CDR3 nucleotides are TGTGCCAGCAGCCAATCGCGGGTAAACACTGAAGCTTTCTTT. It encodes CASSQSRVNTEAFF.

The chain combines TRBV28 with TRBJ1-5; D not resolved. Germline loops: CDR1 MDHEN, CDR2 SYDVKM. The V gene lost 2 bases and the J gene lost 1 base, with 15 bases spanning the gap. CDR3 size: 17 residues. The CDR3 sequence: CASSLALVQGSNQPQHF. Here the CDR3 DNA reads TGTGCCAGCAGTTTAGCCCTGGTGCAAGGGAGCAATCAGCCCCAGCATTTT.